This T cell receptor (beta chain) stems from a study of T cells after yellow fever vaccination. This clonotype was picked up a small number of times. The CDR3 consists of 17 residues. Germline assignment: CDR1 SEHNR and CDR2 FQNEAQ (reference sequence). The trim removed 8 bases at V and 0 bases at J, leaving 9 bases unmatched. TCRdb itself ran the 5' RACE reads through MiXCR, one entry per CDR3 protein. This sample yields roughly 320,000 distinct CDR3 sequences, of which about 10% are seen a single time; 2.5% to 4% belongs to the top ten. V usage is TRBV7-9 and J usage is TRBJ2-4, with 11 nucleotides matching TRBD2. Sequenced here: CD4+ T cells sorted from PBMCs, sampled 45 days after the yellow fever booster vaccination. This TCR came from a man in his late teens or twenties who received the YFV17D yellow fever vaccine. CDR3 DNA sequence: TGTGCCAGCGAACTAGCGGGGGCCGGGGAAGCCAAAAACATTCAGTACTTC. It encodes CASELAGAGEAKNIQYF.